These T cell receptor beta chains were read from a single sample in a study of blood T cells in healthy people across ages. TCRdb re-called the 5' RACE reads through MiXCR, storing one row per CDR3 protein. In the table there are hundreds of thousands of distinct CDR3 sequences, around half of which are singletons. Material for sequencing was blood. These receptors all come from an elderly man in good health. Each CDR3 is given with its conserved first and last residue. The order of the fields is D gene, V gene, J gene, clone size, CDR3 DNA, CDR3 protein. D genes are given only for firm matches. A row's size may be missing; if present it is once, few, many or a size class.

>-|TRBV3-1|TRBJ2-1|-
TGTGCCAGCAGCCAAGGTAGGGGCGGTTGGGAGCAGTTCTTC
CASSQGRGGWEQFF
>TRBD2|TRBV12-3/TRBV12-4|TRBJ2-1|-
TGTGCCAGCAGTGCCGGACTAGCGGGGGGGAATGAGCAGTTCTTC
CASSAGLAGGNEQFF
>-|TRBV7-2|TRBJ2-7|once
TGTGCCAGCAGCTTGATACAGACCTACGAGCAGTACTTC
CASSLIQTYEQYF
>-|TRBV5-1|TRBJ1-3|once
TGCGCCAGCAGCCCAACCACAGGGATCTCTGGAAACACCATATATTTT
CASSPTTGISGNTIYF
>-|TRBV3-1|TRBJ1-2|-
TGTGCCAGCAGCCAAGTATACGGGCCTGGGGACTATGGCTACACCTTC
CASSQVYGPGDYGYTF
>TRBD2|TRBV24-1|TRBJ2-1|few
TGTGCCACCAGTACCGGGACTAGCGGGATCAATGAGCAGTTCTTC
CATSTGTSGINEQFF
>-|TRBV6-5|TRBJ2-3|-
TGTGCCAGCAGTTACTCGACACGGGGGCAGAATACGCAGTATTTT
CASSYSTRGQNTQYF
>-|TRBV7-2|TRBJ1-2|few
TGTGCCAGCAGCTTCCGGGCAGGCTCCTCTAACTATGGCTACACCTTC
CASSFRAGSSNYGYTF
>-|TRBV29-1|TRBJ2-3|-
TGCAGCGTTGGTAAGGGTTCGACAGATACGCAGTATTTT
CSVGKGSTDTQYF
>-|TRBV9|TRBJ2-3|-
TGTGCCAGCAGCGTAGGATATGGAGGGGGGGCGGTAGATACGCAGTATTTT
CASSVGYGGGAVDTQYF
>-|TRBV6-5|TRBJ2-1|-
TGTGCCAGCAGGGCCCTGGGGTCGAATGAGCAGTTCTTC
CASRALGSNEQFF
>TRBD1|TRBV7-9|TRBJ2-1|few
TGTGCCAGCAGCTTGGACAGGGGTTTCGGTGAGCAGTTCTTC
CASSLDRGFGEQFF
>-|TRBV6-2/TRBV6-3|TRBJ1-2|few
TGTGCCAGCAGTTACAAGCGGGGCTACACCTTC
CASSYKRGYTF
>-|TRBV29-1|TRBJ1-3|-
TGCAGCGTTGAAGATCCCAGGGGAGTTGGAAACACCATATATTTT
CSVEDPRGVGNTIYF
>-|TRBV3-1|TRBJ1-2|-
TGTGCCAGCAGCCAAGTCCCCGGTCGAGGCTACACCTTC
CASSQVPGRGYTF
>-|TRBV7-2|TRBJ2-7|few
TGTGCCAGCAGCTTAGGGGGGCGACTCTACGAGCAGTACTTC
CASSLGGRLYEQYF
>-|TRBV20-1|TRBJ2-7|-
TGCAGTGCTAGAGTGGGGGCGATCTCCTACGAGCAGTACTTC
CSARVGAISYEQYF
>-|TRBV7-2|TRBJ2-7|-
TGTGCCAGCAGCGCTAGCGCGACGAGCTCCTACGAGCAGTACTTC
CASSASATSSYEQYF
>-|TRBV27|TRBJ2-7|-
TGTGCCAGCAGTTTAAGGACACTGGGAAACCAGTACTTC
CASSLRTLGNQYF
>TRBD2|TRBV28|TRBJ2-6|-
TGTGCCAGCAGTTTATCCAGGGCCGGGACTAGCGGCTCTGGGGCCAACGTCCTGACTTTC
CASSLSRAGTSGSGANVLTF
>-|TRBV7-2|TRBJ2-7|few
TGTGCCAGCAGCTTAGAAGGCCAGGCGCTTGACGAGCAGTACTTC
CASSLEGQALDEQYF
>-|TRBV6-2/TRBV6-3|TRBJ1-5|-
TGTGCCAGCAGCAGCGACAGACCTAATAGCAATCAGCCCCAGCATTTT
CASSSDRPNSNQPQHF
>TRBD2|TRBV7-2|TRBJ2-3|-
TGTGCCAGTTCCGACGCGCGGGGGGCCAACCTCCTCACAGATACGCAGTATTTT
CASSDARGANLLTDTQYF
>-|TRBV7-2|TRBJ2-7|-
TGTGCCAGCAGCTTATGGGCTGGGGGTGTCAGCTCCGACGAGCAGTACTTC
CASSLWAGGVSSDEQYF
>-|TRBV11-2|TRBJ1-2|once
TGTGCCAGCAGCCCCCCGGGGGTCGACTATGGCTACACCTTC
CASSPPGVDYGYTF
>TRBD1|TRBV5-5|TRBJ2-1|few
TGTGCCAGCGCCGGGACAGGGATTTTCAATGAGCAGTTCTTC
CASAGTGIFNEQFF
>-|TRBV4-3|TRBJ2-5|-
TGCGCCAGCAGCCAAGATGTGGGGGCTCCGGAGACCCAGTACTTC
CASSQDVGAPETQYF
>-|TRBV7-2|TRBJ2-7|-
TGTGCCAGCACTAGGGAGCACTACGAGCAGTACTTC
CASTREHYEQYF
>-|TRBV10-2|TRBJ1-6|-
TGCGCCAGCAGTGGGGTGTTACATAATTCACCCCTCCACTTT
CASSGVLHNSPLHF
>-|TRBV2|TRBJ2-1|-
TGTGCCAGCAGTGAAGGGAATGGGGGGGCTGGCTATGAGCAGTTCTTC
CASSEGNGGAGYEQFF
>TRBD1|TRBV12-3/TRBV12-4|TRBJ1-1|-
TGTGCCAGCAGTCACAGGGGTTCGGAGGATACTGAAGCTTTCTTT
CASSHRGSEDTEAFF
>-|TRBV27|TRBJ2-6|-
TGTGCCAGCAGTTTAGGGCGGCCATGGGCCAACGTCCTGACTTTC
CASSLGRPWANVLTF
>-|TRBV5-1|TRBJ2-1|-
TGCGCCAGCAGCTTGGGGGGGGATGCCTACAATGAGCAGTTCTTC
CASSLGGDAYNEQFF
>-|TRBV11-2|TRBJ2-7|-
TGTGCCAGCAGCCTCTCCCCGGGGCTAGGAAGTGAGCAGTACTTC
CASSLSPGLGSEQYF
>-|TRBV20-1|TRBJ2-3|once
TGCAATGCTAGAGTCCAGGCAGGGGGGATAGATACGCAGTATTTT
CNARVQAGGIDTQYF
>-|TRBV6-6|TRBJ1-6|many
TGTGCCAGCAGACCCGGGACGGGTAATTCACCCCTCCACTTT
CASRPGTGNSPLHF
>-|TRBV7-2|TRBJ1-1|few
TGTGCCAGCAGCACGGGGGCGGGGAACACTGAAGCTTTCTTT
CASSTGAGNTEAFF
>-|TRBV10-3|TRBJ1-4|-
TGTGCCACTCAAACGGGAAATGAAAAACTGTTTTTT
CATQTGNEKLFF
>-|TRBV12-3/TRBV12-4|TRBJ1-1|-
TGTGCCAGCAGCCGCGGCCCTAATTGGTCGAGCACTGAAGCTTTCTTT
CASSRGPNWSSTEAFF
>-|TRBV12-3/TRBV12-4|TRBJ1-1|-
TGTGCCAGCAGCCCACTAAACACTGAAGCTTTCTTT
CASSPLNTEAFF
>-|TRBV27|TRBJ2-2|few
TGTGCCAGCAAATCCTTTGACACGGCCTTGAACTCCGGGGAGCTGTTTTTT
CASKSFDTALNSGELFF
>TRBD1|TRBV12-3/TRBV12-4|TRBJ2-1|-
TGTGCCAGCAGTTTATACCAGGGGGCCTACAATGAGCAGTTCTTC
CASSLYQGAYNEQFF
>TRBD2|TRBV12-3/TRBV12-4|TRBJ2-3|-
TGTGCCAGCAGCCCCCCTGTAGCGGGGTTGAGGTATTTT
CASSPPVAGLRYF
>-|TRBV6-2/TRBV6-3|TRBJ2-7|-
TGTGCCAGCACGGGAGTTAGCTCCTACGAGCAGTACTTC
CASTGVSSYEQYF
>TRBD1|TRBV7-2|TRBJ2-5|-
TGTGCCAGCAGCCCAGGGGGCGTGATGGAAGAGACCCAGTACTTC
CASSPGGVMEETQYF